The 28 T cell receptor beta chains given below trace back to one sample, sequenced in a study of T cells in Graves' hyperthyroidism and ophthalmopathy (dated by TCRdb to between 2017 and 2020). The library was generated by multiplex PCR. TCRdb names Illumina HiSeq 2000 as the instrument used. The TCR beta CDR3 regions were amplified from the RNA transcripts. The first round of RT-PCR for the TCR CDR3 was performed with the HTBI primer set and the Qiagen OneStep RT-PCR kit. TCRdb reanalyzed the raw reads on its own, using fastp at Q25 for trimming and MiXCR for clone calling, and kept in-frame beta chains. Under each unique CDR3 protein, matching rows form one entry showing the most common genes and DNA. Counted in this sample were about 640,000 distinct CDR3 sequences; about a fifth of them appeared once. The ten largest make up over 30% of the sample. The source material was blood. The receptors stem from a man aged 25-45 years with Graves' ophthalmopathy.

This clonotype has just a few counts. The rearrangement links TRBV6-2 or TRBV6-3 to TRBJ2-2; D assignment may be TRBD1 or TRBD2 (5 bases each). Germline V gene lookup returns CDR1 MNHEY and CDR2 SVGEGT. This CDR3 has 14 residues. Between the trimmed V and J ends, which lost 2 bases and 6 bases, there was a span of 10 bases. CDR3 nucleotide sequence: TGTGCCAGCAGTTACGGGGGACCCGCCGGGGAGCTGTTTTTT. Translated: CASSYGGPAGELFF.

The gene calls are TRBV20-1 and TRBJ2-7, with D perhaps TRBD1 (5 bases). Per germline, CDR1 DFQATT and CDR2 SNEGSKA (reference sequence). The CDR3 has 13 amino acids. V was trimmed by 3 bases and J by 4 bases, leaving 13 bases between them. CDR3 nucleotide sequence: TGCAGTGCTAGGAGGACCGACAGTTACGAGCAGTACTTC. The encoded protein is CSARRTDSYEQYF.

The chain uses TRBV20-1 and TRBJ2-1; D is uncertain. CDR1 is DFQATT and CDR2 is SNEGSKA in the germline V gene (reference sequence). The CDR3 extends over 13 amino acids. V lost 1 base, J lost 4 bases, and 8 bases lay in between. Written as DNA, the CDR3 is TGCAGTGCTAGAGTTCCATCTTACAATGAGCAGTTCTTC. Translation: CSARVPSYNEQFF.

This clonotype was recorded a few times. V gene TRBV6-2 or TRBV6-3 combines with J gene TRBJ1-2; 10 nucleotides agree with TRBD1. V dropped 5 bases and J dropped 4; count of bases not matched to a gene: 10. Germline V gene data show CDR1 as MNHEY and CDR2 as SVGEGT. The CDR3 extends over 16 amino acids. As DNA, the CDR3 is TGTGCCAGCAGTGCTTCCGGGACAGGGGCCCGCTATGGCTACACCTTC. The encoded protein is CASSASGTGARYGYTF.

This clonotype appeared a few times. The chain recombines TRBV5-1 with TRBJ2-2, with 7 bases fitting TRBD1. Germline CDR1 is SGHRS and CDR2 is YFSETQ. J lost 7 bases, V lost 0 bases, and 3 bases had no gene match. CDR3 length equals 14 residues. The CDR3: CASSLGQGGGELFF. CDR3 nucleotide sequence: TGCGCCAGCAGCTTGGGACAGGGCGGCGGGGAGCTGTTTTTT.

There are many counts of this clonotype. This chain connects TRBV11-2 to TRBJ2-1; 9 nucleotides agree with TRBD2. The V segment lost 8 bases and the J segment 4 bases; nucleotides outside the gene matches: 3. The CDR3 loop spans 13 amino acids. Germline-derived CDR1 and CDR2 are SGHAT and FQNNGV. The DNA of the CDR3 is TGTGCCAGCCTGGGACTAGCTTACAATGAGCAGTTCTTC. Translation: CASLGLAYNEQFF.

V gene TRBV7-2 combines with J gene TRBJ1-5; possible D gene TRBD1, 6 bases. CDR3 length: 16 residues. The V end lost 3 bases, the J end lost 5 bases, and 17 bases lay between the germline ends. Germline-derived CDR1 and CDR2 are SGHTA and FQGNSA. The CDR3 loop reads CASSLTTGPQDQPQHF. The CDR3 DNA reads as TGTGCCAGCAGCTTGACGACAGGCCCTCAGGATCAGCCCCAGCATTTT. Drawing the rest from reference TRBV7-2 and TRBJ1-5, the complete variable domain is GAGVSQSPSNKVTEKGKDVELRCDPISGHTALYWYRQSLGQGLEFLIYFQGNSAPDKSGLPSDRFSAERTGGSVSTLTIQRTQQEDSAVYLCASSLTTGPQDQPQHFGDGTRLSIL.

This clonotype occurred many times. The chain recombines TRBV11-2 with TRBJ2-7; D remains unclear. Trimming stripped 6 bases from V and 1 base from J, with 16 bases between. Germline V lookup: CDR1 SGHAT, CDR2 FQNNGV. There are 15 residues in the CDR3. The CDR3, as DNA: TGTGCCAGCAGGGCAGGACCCAGTCAATCCTACGAGCAGTACTTC. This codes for CASRAGPSQSYEQYF.

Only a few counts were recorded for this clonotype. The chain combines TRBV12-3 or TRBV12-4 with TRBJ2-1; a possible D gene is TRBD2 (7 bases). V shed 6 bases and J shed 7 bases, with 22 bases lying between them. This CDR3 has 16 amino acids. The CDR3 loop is CASRGGRDTPGNEQFF. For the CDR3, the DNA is TGTGCCAGCAGAGGGGGGAGGGATACCCCGGGGAATGAGCAGTTCTTC.

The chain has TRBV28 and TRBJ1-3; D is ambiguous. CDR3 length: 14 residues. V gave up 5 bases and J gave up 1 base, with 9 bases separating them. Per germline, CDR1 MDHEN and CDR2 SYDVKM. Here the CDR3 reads CASSPTASGNTIYF. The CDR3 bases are TGTGCCAGCAGTCCCACGGCTTCTGGAAACACCATATATTTT.

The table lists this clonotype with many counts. CDR3 nucleotide sequence: TGTGCCAGCAGTTTATCCGGGACTAGCGGGATTTTTCTGAAAGCAGATACGCAGTATTTT. This gives the protein CASSLSGTSGIFLKADTQYF. The rearrangement joins TRBV28 to TRBJ2-3, with 13 bases matching TRBD2. In germline, CDR1 is MDHEN, CDR2 SYDVKM. V was pared by 1 base and J by 4 bases, with 14 bases of the junction left unmatched. The CDR3 spans 20 residues. Full variable domain (remainder filled in from reference TRBV28 and TRBJ2-3): DVKVTQSSRYLVKRTGEKVFLECVQDMDHENMFWYRQDPGLGLRLIYFSYDVKMKEKGDIPEGYSVSREKKERFSLILESASTNQTSMYLCASSLSGTSGIFLKADTQYFGPGTRLTVL.

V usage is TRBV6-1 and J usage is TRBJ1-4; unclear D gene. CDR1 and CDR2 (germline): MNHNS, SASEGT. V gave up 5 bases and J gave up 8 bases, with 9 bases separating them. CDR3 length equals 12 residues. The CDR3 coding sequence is TGTGCCAGCAGTCTGGCGACCGAAAAACTGTTTTTT. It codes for CASSLATEKLFF.

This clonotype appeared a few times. The CDR3 DNA reads as TGTGCCAGCGGGGGCCTTTTCTACGAGCAGTACTTC. This codes for CASGGLFYEQYF. The rearrangement uses TRBV2 and TRBJ2-7; D may be TRBD1 (6 bases). Per germline, CDR1 SNHLY and CDR2 FYNNEI. The V end was cut by 8 bases, the J end by 3 bases, with 11 bases between. This CDR3 is built from 12 residues.

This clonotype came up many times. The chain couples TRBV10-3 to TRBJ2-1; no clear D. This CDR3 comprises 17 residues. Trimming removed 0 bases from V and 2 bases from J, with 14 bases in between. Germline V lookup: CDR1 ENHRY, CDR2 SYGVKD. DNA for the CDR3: TGTGCCATCAGTGAGTCGCGCGAGAAAAAACCCTACAATGAGCAGTTCTTC. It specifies CAISESREKKPYNEQFF.

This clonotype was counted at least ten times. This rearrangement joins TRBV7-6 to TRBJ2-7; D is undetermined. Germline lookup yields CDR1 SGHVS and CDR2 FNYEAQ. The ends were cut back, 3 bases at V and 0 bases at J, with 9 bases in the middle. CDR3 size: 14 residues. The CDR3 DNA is TGTGCCAGCAGCTTTCTGGCAGACTCCTACGAGCAGTACTTC. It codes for CASSFLADSYEQYF.

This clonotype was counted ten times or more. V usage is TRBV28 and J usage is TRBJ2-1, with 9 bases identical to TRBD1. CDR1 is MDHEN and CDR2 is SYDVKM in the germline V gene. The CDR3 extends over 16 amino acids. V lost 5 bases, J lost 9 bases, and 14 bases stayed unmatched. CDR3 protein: CASSPDRGSFQSEQFF. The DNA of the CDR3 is TGTGCCAGCAGTCCCGACAGGGGGAGCTTTCAAAGTGAGCAGTTCTTC.

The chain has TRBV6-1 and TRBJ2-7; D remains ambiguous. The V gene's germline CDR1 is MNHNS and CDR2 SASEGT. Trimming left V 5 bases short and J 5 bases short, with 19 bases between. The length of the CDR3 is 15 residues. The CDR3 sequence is CASSPAPVRFDEQYF. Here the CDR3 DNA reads TGTGCCAGCAGTCCCGCTCCTGTCAGATTCGACGAGCAGTACTTC.

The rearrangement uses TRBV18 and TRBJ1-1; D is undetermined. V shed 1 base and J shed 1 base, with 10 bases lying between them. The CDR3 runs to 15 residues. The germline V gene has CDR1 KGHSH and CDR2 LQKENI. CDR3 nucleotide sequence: TGTGCCAGCTCACCACAGACGGGCAGGAACACTGAAGCTTTCTTT. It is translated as CASSPQTGRNTEAFF. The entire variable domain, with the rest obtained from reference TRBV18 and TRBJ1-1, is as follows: NAGVMQNPRHLVRRRGQEARLRCSPMKGHSHVYWYRQLPEEGLKFMVYLQKENIIDESGMPKERFSAEFPKEGPSILRIQQVVRGDSAAYFCASSPQTGRNTEAFFGQGTRLTVV.

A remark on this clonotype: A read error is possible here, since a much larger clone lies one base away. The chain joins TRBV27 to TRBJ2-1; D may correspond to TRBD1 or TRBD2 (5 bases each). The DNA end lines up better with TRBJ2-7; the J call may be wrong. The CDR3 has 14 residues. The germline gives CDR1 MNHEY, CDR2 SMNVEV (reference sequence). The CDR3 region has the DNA TGTGCCAGCGGACCGGGGCCGTATTACAATGAGCAGTACTTC. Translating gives CASGPGPYYNEQYF.

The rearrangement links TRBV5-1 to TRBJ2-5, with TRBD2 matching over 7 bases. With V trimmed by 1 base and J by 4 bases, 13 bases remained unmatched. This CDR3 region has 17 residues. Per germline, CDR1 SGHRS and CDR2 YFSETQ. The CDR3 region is CASSLQGTRLATETQYF. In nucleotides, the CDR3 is TGCGCCAGCAGCTTGCAGGGAACCCGACTAGCCACAGAGACCCAGTACTTC.

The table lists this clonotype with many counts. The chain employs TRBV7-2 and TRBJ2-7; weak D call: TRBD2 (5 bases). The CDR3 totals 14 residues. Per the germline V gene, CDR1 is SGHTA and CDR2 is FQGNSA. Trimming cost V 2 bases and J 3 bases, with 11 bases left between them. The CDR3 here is CASSLSNGIYEQYF. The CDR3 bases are TGTGCCAGCAGCTTATCGAACGGGATCTACGAGCAGTACTTC.

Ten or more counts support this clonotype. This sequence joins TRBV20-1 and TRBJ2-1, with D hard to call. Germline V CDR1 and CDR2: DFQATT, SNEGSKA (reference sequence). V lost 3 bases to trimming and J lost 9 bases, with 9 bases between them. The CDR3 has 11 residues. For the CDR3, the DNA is TGCAGTGCTAGGGATAGAGGTGAGCAGTTCTTC. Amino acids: CSARDRGEQFF.

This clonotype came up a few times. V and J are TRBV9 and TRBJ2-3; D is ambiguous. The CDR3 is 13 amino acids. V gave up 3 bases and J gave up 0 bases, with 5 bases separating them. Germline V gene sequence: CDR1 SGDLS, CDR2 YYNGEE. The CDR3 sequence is CASSATSTDTQYF. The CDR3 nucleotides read TGTGCCAGCAGCGCGACTAGCACAGATACGCAGTATTTT.

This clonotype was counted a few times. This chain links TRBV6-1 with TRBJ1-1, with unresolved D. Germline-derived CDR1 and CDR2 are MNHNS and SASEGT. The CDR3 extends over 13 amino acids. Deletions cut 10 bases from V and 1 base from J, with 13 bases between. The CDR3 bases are TGTGCCACTCAGGAGACCCCGAACACTGAAGCTTTCTTT. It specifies CATQETPNTEAFF.

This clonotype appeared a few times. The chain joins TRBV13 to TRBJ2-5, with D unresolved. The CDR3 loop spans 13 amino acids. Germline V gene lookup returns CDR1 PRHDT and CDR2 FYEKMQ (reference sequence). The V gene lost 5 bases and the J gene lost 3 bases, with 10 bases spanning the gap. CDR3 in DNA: TGTGCCAGCAGCCTCGGTGATGAAGAGACCCAGTACTTC. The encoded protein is CASSLGDEETQYF. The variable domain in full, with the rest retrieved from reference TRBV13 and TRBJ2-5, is AAGVIQSPRHLIKEKRETATLKCYPIPRHDTVYWYQQGPGQDPQFLISFYEKMQSDKGSIPDRFSAQQFSDYHSELNMSSLELGDSALYFCASSLGDEETQYFGPGTRLLVL.

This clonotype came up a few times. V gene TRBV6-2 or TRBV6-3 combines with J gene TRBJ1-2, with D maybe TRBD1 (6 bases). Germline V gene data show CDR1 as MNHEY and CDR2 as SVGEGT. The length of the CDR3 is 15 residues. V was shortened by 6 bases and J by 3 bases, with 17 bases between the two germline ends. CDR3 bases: TGTGCCAGCAGGACTACAGGGCGGATTGACTATGGCTACACCTTC. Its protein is CASRTTGRIDYGYTF.

CDR3 loop: CASREVSGIVLSTDTQYF. The CDR3 DNA reads TGCGCCAGCAGAGAGGTTAGCGGGATCGTCTTAAGCACAGATACGCAGTATTTT. This chain uses TRBV5-1 with TRBJ2-3, with 8 bases lining up with TRBD2. Germline V gene data show CDR1 as SGHRS and CDR2 as YFSETQ. CDR3 length equals 18 residues. The V and J ends lost 5 bases and 0 bases, in that order; junction bases with no gene match: 14.

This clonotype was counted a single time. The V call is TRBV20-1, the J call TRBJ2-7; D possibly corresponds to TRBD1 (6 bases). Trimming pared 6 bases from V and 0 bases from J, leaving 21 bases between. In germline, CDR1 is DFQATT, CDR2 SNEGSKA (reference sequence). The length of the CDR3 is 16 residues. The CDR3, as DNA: TGCAGTGCGAGACCTTCCAGGGGTCCCATCTCCTACGAGCAGTACTTC. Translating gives CSARPSRGPISYEQYF.